These T cell receptor beta chains were read from a single sample in a study of blood T cell repertoires in COVID-19. The data were produced by immunoSEQ multiplex PCR, yet TCRdb's version contains in-frame clones alone and is incomplete. The sample shows over 70,000 clones, 80% to 95% of them seen only once. Source material: peripheral blood. Receptor source: a man over 45 with COVID-19, enrolled during active disease. Both conserved end residues are part of each CDR3. The D gene is left open where the match is weak. Size values are once, few and many counts, or a class for expanded clones, and some rows have none.

V	size	J	D	DNA	CDR3
TRBV6-5	.	TRBJ1-5	TRBD1	TGTGCCAGCAGGGGACAGAATCAGCCCCAGCATTTT	CASRGQNQPQHF
TRBV3-1/TRBV3-2	.	TRBJ2-2	TRBD2	TGTGCCAGCAGCCAAGATCTGGCTAGCGGGAGATGGAGCACCGGGGAGCTGTTTTTT	CASSQDLASGRWSTGELFF
TRBV6-5	.	TRBJ1-2	.	TGTGCCAGCAGTTACTCGGGACATGGGGGTGACTACACCTTC	CASSYSGHGGDYTF
TRBV6-2/TRBV6-3	once	TRBJ2-7	.	TGTGCCAGCAGTTCGACAGGACATTCCTACGAGCAGTACTTC	CASSSTGHSYEQYF
TRBV2	few	TRBJ2-1	.	TGTGCCAGCCTCATAGGGGATAATGAGCAGTTCTTC	CASLIGDNEQFF
TRBV18	.	TRBJ2-3	TRBD1	TGTGCCAGCTCACCAATCCGGGACAGCTATACAGATACGCAGTATTTT	CASSPIRDSYTDTQYF
TRBV7-9	.	TRBJ2-5	TRBD1	TGTGCCAGCAGCCCCAGGGGGTACGGAGAGACCCAGTACTTC	CASSPRGYGETQYF
TRBV2	few	TRBJ1-5	.	TGTGCCAGCAGTGGCTCGGGGAGTCAGCCCCAGCATTTT	CASSGSGSQPQHF
TRBV19	few	TRBJ1-1	.	TGTGCCAGTCGGACAGTACTCATGAACACTGAAGCTTTCTTT	CASRTVLMNTEAFF
TRBV9	.	TRBJ2-1	.	TGTGCCAGCAGCGGACCCCGGGAGGAGCAGTTCTTC	CASSGPREEQFF
TRBV7-2	.	TRBJ2-1	TRBD2	TGTGCCAGCAGCTTCGGGACTACCTACAATGAGCAGTTCTTC	CASSFGTTYNEQFF
TRBV30	.	TRBJ2-5	TRBD2	TGTGCCTGGAGTAGGGTTAGCGGGAGTTTGGCGGAGACCCAGTACTTC	CAWSRVSGSLAETQYF
TRBV29-1	.	TRBJ2-1	TRBD1	TGCAGCGTTGAATCCGGGACAGGGGCGCGAGGGGGGTTCTTC	CSVESGTGARGGFF
TRBV4-1	.	TRBJ2-1	TRBD1	TGCGCCAGCAGCCCCGGGACAGGGCCGTACAATGAGCAGTTCTTC	CASSPGTGPYNEQFF
TRBV29-1	once	TRBJ1-1	.	TGCAGCGTTGACAGGCAGAGCACTGAAGCTTTCTTT	CSVDRQSTEAFF
TRBV14	.	TRBJ2-1	TRBD2	TGTGCCAGCAGCCCCCGACTAGCGGGCCGGTATGAGCAGTTCTTC	CASSPRLAGRYEQFF
TRBV5-1	.	TRBJ1-2	TRBD1	TGCGCCAGCAGCCGGGGCGGGACAGCGTATGGCTACACCTTC	CASSRGGTAYGYTF
TRBV5-6	once	TRBJ2-1	.	TGTGCCAGCAGCTTCATAGAAGCGAATGAGCAGTTCTTC	CASSFIEANEQFF
TRBV9	.	TRBJ2-2	TRBD2	TGTGCCAGCAGCGCCGAGACTAGCGGGAGATGGACCGGGGAGCTGTTTTTT	CASSAETSGRWTGELFF
TRBV6-5	.	TRBJ1-6	.	TGTGCCAGCAGAGTCAGCTATAATTCACCCCTCCACTTT	CASRVSYNSPLHF
TRBV9	once	TRBJ2-1	TRBD2	TGTGCCAGCAGCGTGGACACTAGCGGGAGCTCCTACAATGAGCAGTTCTTC	CASSVDTSGSSYNEQFF